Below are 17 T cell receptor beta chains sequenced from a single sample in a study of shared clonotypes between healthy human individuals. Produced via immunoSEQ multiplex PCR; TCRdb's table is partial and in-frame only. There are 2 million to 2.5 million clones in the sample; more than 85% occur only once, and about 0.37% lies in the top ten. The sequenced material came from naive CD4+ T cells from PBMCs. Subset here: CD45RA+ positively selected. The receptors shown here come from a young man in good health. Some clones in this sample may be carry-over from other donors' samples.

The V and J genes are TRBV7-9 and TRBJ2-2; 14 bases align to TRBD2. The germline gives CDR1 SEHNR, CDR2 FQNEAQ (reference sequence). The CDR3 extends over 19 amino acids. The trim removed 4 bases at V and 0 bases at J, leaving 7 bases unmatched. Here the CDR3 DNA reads TGTGCCAGCAGCTGGCGGACTAGCGGGAGGCCGACGAACACCGGGGAGCTGTTTTTT. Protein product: CASSWRTSGRPTNTGELFF.

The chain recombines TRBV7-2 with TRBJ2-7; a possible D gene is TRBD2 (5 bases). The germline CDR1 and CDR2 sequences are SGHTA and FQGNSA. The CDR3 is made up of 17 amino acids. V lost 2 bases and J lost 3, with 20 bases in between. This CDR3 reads CASSLFRGVNRYYEQYF. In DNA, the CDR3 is TGTGCCAGCAGCTTATTTCGGGGTGTCAATAGATACTACGAGCAGTACTTC.

The CDR3 nucleotides read TGTGCCAGCAGTTTGGTTCTACGCTCTGGAAACACCATATATTTT. This sequence encodes CASSLVLRSGNTIYF. The rearrangement joins TRBV28 to TRBJ1-3; no clear D. The CDR3 has 15 residues. CDR1 is MDHEN, CDR2 SYDVKM, per germline. Deletions cut 3 bases from V and 0 bases from J, with 9 bases between.

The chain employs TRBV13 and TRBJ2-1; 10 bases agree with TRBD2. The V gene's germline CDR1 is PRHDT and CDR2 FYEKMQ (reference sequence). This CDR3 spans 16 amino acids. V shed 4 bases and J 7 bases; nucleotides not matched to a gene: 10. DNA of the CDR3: TGTGCCAGCAGCTCTGGTCCGAGCGGGAGGGCGAATGAGCAGTTCTTC. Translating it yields CASSSGPSGRANEQFF.

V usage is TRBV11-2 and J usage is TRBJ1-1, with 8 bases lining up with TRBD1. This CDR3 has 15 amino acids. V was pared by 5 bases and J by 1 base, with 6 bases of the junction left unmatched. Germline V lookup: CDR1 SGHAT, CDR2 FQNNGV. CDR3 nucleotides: TGTGCCAGCAGCCCCCAGGGGGCGCCGAACACTGAAGCTTTCTTT. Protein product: CASSPQGAPNTEAFF.

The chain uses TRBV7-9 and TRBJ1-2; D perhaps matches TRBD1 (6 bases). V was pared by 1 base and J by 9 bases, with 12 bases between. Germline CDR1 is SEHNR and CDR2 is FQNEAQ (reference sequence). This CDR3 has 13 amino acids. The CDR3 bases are TGTGCCAGCAGCTTAGAGTTAGACAGGAGCTACACCTTC. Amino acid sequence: CASSLELDRSYTF.

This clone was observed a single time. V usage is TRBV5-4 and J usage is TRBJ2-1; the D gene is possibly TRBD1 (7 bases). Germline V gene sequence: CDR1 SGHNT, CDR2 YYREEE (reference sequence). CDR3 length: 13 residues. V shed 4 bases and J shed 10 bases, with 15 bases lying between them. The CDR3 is CASSKGTAGEQFF. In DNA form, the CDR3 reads TGTGCCAGCAGCAAAGGGACAGCGGGCGAGCAGTTCTTC.

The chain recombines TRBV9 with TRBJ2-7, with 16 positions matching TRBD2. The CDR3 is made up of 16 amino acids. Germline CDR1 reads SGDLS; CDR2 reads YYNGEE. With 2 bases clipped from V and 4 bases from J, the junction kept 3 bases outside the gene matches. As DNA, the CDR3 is TGTGCCAGCAGCGTCGGGACTAGCGGGAGGGTTTACGAGCAGTACTTC. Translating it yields CASSVGTSGRVYEQYF.

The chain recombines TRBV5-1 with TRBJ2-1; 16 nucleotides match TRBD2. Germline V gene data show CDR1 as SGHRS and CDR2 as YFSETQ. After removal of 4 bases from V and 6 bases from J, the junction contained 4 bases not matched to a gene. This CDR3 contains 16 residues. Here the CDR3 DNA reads TGCGCCAGCAGCGGGGGGACTAGCGGGAGGGCCAATGAGCAGTTCTTC. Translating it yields CASSGGTSGRANEQFF.

The CDR3 sequence is CAISGRQGESSYEQYF. CDR3 DNA sequence: TGTGCCATCAGTGGGAGACAGGGGGAAAGCTCCTACGAGCAGTACTTC. The chain couples TRBV10-3 to TRBJ2-7; TRBD1 matches 9 bases. The CDR3 consists of 16 residues. V gave up 4 bases and J gave up 0 bases; unmatched junction bases: 7. Germline V lookup: CDR1 ENHRY, CDR2 SYGVKD.

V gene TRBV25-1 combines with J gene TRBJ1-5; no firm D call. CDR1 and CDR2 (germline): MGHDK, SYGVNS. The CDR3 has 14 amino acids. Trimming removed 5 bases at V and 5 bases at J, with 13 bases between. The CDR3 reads CASSRVGIDQPQHF. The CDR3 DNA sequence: TGTGCCAGCAGTAGGGTGGGAATTGATCAGCCCCAGCATTTT.

Here the CDR3 DNA reads TGTGCCAGCAGCTTTGGCGGGAGGTCCCACAATGAGCAGTTCTTC. Translating gives CASSFGGRSHNEQFF. The chain uses TRBV11-2 and TRBJ2-1, with 8 nucleotides matching TRBD2. Germline V gene sequence: CDR1 SGHAT, CDR2 FQNNGV. The J segment lost 5 bases and the V segment lost 3 bases, leaving 6 bases of the junction unmatched. This CDR3 comprises 15 residues.

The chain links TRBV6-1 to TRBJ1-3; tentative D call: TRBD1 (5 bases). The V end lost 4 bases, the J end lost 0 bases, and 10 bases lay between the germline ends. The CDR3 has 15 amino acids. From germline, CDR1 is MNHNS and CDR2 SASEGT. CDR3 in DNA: TGTGCCAGCAGTGGAAACAGGCCCTCTGGAAACACCATATATTTT. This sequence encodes CASSGNRPSGNTIYF.

CDR3 protein: CASSLVGDQETQYF. For the CDR3, the DNA is TGTGCCAGCAGCTTAGTTGGTGATCAAGAGACCCAGTACTTC. The chain links TRBV7-3 to TRBJ2-5, with no clear D. This CDR3 is built from 14 residues. V gave up 2 bases and J gave up 2 bases, with 9 bases separating them. Germline V gene lookup returns CDR1 SGHTA and CDR2 FQGTGA. Drawing the rest from reference TRBV7-3 and TRBJ2-5, the complete variable domain is GAGVSQTPSNKVTEKGKYVELRCDPISGHTALYWYRQSLGQGPEFLIYFQGTGAADDSGLPNDRFFAVRPEGSVSTLKIQRTERGDSAVYLCASSLVGDQETQYFGPGTRLLVL.

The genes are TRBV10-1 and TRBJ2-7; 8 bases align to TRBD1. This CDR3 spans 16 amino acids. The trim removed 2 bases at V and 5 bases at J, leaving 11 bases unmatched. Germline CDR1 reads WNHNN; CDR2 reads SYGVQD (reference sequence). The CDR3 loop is CASSEAQGGLSDEQYF. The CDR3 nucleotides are TGCGCCAGCAGTGAGGCACAGGGGGGTCTAAGCGACGAGCAGTACTTC.

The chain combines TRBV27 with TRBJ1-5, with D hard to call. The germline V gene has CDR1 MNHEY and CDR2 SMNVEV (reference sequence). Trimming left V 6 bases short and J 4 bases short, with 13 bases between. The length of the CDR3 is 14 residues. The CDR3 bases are TGTGCCAGCAGCCGACATATGGGAAATCAGCCCCAGCATTTT. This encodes CASSRHMGNQPQHF.

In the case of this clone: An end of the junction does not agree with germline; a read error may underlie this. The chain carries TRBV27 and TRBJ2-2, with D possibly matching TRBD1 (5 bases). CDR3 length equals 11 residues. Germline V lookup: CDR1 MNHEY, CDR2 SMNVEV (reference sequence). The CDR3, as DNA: TGTGCCAGCAGTTACTCGACAGTTCGTGTTTTT. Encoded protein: CASSYSTVRVF.